Below are 15 T cell receptor beta chains sequenced from a single sample in a study of blood T cells in healthy people across ages. Combining a sample-barcoded 5' primer with a J-beta primer mix, a second PCR ran for 7 to 11 cycles. MiXCR was run by TCRdb on the 5' RACE reads, yielding one entry per CDR3 protein. The sample holds 2 million or so distinct CDR3 sequences; around half are singletons and the top ten take roughly 2%. The sample taken for sequencing was blood. The source is a woman in her thirties or forties in good health.

Only a few counts were recorded for this clonotype. J is TRBJ2-5 and V is TRBV20-1; the D gene could be TRBD1 or TRBD2 (5 bases each). The CDR3 length is 17 residues. V lost 6 bases to trimming and J lost 0 bases, with 23 bases between them. Germline V gives CDR1 DFQATT, CDR2 SNEGSKA (reference sequence). The CDR3 nucleotides are TGCAGTGCGACGGTAACCTCGGGACGGTGGTACCAAGAGACCCAGTACTTC. Translating it yields CSATVTSGRWYQETQYF.

This clonotype has just a few counts. The DNA of the CDR3 is TGCGCCAGCAGCTCAACGGTTTTGGATACGCAGTATTTT. This gives the protein CASSSTVLDTQYF. V gene TRBV5-1 combines with J gene TRBJ2-3; no firm D call. The CDR3 runs 13 residues. The germline V gene has CDR1 SGHRS and CDR2 YFSETQ. V lost 3 bases to trimming and J lost 6 bases, with 11 bases between them. Drawing the rest from reference TRBV5-1 and TRBJ2-3, the complete variable domain is KAGVTQTPRYLIKTRGQQVTLSCSPISGHRSVSWYQQTPGQGLQFLFEYFSETQRNKGNFPGRFSGRQFSNSRSEMNVSTLELGDSALYLCASSSTVLDTQYFGPGTRLTVL.

This clonotype showed up just a few times. The chain employs TRBV29-1 and TRBJ1-2; D call uncertain. V lost 1 base and J 6 bases, leaving 6 bases between the germline ends. Germline CDR1 SQVTM, CDR2 ANQGSEA. The CDR3 has 11 amino acids. The CDR3 coding sequence is TGCAGCGTTGAAGTAGTCCATGGCTACACCTTC. It codes for CSVEVVHGYTF.

Turning to this clonotype: Germline and junction disagree at one end, which may indicate a read error. V and J are TRBV10-3 and TRBJ1-2; D is undetermined. The germline V gene encodes CDR1 ENHRY and CDR2 SYGVKD. The CDR3 runs to 13 residues. This CDR3 is CAIAETSGYGYTF. The CDR3 DNA is TGCGCCATCGCCGAAACAAGCGGCTATGGCTACACCTTC.

Here the CDR3 DNA reads TGTGCCAGCAGCTTAGACGGCGGGGAGGGGACCCAGTACTTC. Protein sequence: CASSLDGGEGTQYF. The V and J genes are TRBV11-2 and TRBJ2-5; 7 nucleotides align to TRBD2. Germline CDR1 reads SGHAT; CDR2 reads FQNNGV. V lost 0 bases and J lost 7; bases outside the gene matches: 5. The CDR3 has 14 amino acids.

The V call is TRBV6-2 or TRBV6-3, the J call TRBJ2-5; D is uncertain. Germline V gives CDR1 MNHEY, CDR2 SVGEGT. The CDR3 covers 13 residues. The germline V and J ends were trimmed by 5 bases and 5 bases, with 12 bases remaining between them. The CDR3 DNA follows: TGTGCCAGCAGTACATGGGCTGGGGAGACCCAGTACTTC. It specifies CASSTWAGETQYF.

The genes are TRBV6-1 and TRBJ1-2, with D maybe TRBD1 (5 bases). The CDR3 spans 15 residues. Per the germline V gene, CDR1 is MNHNS and CDR2 is SASEGT. Trimming cost V 3 bases and J 4 bases, with 15 bases left between them. CDR3 amino acids: CASSDPWTRGYGYTF. As DNA, the CDR3 is TGTGCCAGCAGTGACCCTTGGACACGGGGCTATGGCTACACCTTC.

This chain links TRBV7-6 with TRBJ1-5, with 9 bases that match TRBD1. Germline V gives CDR1 SGHVS, CDR2 FNYEAQ. V was clipped by 1 base and J by 0 bases; unmatched bases: 1. The CDR3 length is 16 residues. The CDR3: CASSLGTGASNQPQHF. CDR3 coding DNA: TGTGCCAGCAGCTTAGGGACAGGGGCTAGCAATCAGCCCCAGCATTTT.

This clonotype was detected a few times. The chain employs TRBV7-2 and TRBJ2-7, with 8 positions matching TRBD1. CDR3 length equals 15 residues. The V segment lost 6 bases and the J segment 4 bases; nucleotides outside the gene matches: 11. In germline, CDR1 is SGHTA, CDR2 FQGNSA. The DNA for the CDR3 is TGTGCCAGCAGTTATTCCGGCGGACAGGGTTACGAGCAGTACTTC. This sequence encodes CASSYSGGQGYEQYF.

The rearrangement links TRBV20-1 to TRBJ2-7; perhaps D is TRBD1 or TRBD2 (6 bases each). Per germline, CDR1 DFQATT and CDR2 SNEGSKA (reference sequence). The germline V and J ends were trimmed by 6 bases and 3 bases, with 15 bases remaining between them. The CDR3 spans 13 residues. The CDR3 loop reads CSAGGDRVYEQYF. In DNA, the CDR3 is TGCAGTGCGGGGGGCGACAGAGTCTACGAGCAGTACTTC.

This rearrangement joins TRBV6-5 to TRBJ2-7; D tentatively fits TRBD1 or TRBD2 (5 bases each). The CDR3 is 16 residues long. The V gene's germline CDR1 is MNHEY and CDR2 SVGAGI. The V end lost 0 bases, the J end lost 0 bases, and 12 bases lay between the germline ends. The CDR3 protein is CASSYSGSGSSYEQYF. The DNA for the CDR3 is TGTGCCAGCAGTTACTCGGGATCAGGGAGCTCCTACGAGCAGTACTTC.

V usage is TRBV9 and J usage is TRBJ1-1, with unresolved D. V was cut by 3 bases and J by 1 base, with 13 bases left in between. The CDR3 covers 15 residues. Germline-derived CDR1 and CDR2 are SGDLS and YYNGEE. The CDR3: CASSASRGPNTEAFF. CDR3 nucleotides: TGTGCCAGCAGCGCCTCCCGAGGACCGAACACTGAAGCTTTCTTT.

The count of this clonotype is one. This chain joins TRBV6-6 and TRBJ2-1; TRBD2 might be the D (6 bases). Looked up from germline, CDR1 is MNHNY and CDR2 is SVGAGI (reference sequence). The CDR3 totals 13 residues. Deletions cut 6 bases from V and 10 bases from J, with 16 bases between. The CDR3 coding sequence is TGTGCCAGCAGGCGGGATCGGGTCAGGGAGCAGTTCTTC. Translated: CASRRDRVREQFF.

This rearrangement joins TRBV9 to TRBJ1-5; D may be TRBD1 (5 bases). V lost 3 bases and J 5 bases, leaving 18 bases between the germline ends. Germline CDR1 reads SGDLS; CDR2 reads YYNGEE. There are 16 residues in the CDR3. As DNA, the CDR3 is TGTGCCAGCAGCGCCGGGCGGGGGGTGGAAGATCAGCCCCAGCATTTT. Protein sequence: CASSAGRGVEDQPQHF.

There are a few counts of this clonotype. The V call is TRBV4-2, the J call TRBJ2-3, with a tentative D call TRBD2 (6 bases). Germline assignment: CDR1 LGHNA and CDR2 YNFKEQ. The CDR3 runs to 17 residues. The V gene lost 1 base and the J gene lost 6 bases, with 20 bases spanning the gap. DNA for the CDR3: TGTGCCAGCAGCCAAGTAGGATTGGTGGGGGGACGGGATACGCAGTATTTT. Its protein product is CASSQVGLVGGRDTQYF.